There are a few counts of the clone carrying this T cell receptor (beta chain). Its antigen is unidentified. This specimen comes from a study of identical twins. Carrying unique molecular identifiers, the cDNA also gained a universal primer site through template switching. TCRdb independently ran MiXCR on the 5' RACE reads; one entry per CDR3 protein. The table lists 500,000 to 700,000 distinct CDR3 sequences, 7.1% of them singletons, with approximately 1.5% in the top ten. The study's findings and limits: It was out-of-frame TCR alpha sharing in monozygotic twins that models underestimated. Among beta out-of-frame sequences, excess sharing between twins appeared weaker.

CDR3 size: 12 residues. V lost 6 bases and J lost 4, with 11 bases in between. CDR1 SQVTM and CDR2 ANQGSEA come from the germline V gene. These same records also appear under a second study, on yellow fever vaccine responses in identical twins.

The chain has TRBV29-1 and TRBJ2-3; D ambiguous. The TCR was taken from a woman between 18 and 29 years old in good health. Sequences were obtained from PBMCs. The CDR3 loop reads CSVKDPPDTQYF. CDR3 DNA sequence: TGCAGCGTGAAGGACCCGCCAGATACGCAGTATTTT.